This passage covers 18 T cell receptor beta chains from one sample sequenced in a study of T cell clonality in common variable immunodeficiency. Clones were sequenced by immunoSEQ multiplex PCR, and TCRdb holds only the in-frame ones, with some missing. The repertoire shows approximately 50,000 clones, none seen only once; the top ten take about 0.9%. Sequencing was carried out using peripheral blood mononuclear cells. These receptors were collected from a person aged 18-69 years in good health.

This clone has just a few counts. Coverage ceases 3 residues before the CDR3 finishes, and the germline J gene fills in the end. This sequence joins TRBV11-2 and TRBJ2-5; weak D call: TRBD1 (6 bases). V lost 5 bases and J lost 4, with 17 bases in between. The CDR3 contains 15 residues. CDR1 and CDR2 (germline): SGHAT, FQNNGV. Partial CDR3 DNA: TGTGCCAGCAGCCAACAAACTACAGGGACAGAGACC. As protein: CASSQQTTGTET. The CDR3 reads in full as CASSQQTTGTETQYF.

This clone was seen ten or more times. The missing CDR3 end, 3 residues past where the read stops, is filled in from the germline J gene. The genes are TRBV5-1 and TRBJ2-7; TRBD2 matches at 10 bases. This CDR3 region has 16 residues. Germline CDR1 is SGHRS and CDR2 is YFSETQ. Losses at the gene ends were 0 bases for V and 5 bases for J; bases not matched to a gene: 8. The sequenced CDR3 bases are TGCGCCAGCAGCTTGGGACTAGCGGGTTCCATCGACGAG. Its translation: CASSLGLAGSIDE. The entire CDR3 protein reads CASSLGLAGSIDEQYF.

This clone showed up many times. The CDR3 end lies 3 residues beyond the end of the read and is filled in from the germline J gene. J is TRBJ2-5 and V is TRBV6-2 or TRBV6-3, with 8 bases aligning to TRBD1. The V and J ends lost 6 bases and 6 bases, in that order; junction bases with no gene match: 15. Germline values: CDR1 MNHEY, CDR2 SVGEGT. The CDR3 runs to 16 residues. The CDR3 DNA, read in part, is TGTGCCAGCAGGACAGGGGCCCATCCCCCCAAAAAGACC. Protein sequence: CASRTGAHPPKKT. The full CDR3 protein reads CASRTGAHPPKKTQYF.

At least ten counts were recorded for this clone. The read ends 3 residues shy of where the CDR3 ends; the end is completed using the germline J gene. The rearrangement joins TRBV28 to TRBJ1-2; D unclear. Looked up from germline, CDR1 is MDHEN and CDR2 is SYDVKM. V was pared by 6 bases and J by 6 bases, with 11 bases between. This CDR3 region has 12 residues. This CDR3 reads CASRPAEDGYTF. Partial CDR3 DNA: TGTGCCAGCAGACCCGCAGAGGATGGC.

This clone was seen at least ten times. The CDR3: CASSQGIRAGLNTEAFF. The CDR3 bases that were read are TGTGCCAGCAGCCAAGGTATCCGAGCAGGGTTGAACACTGAA. This rearrangement joins TRBV14 to TRBJ1-1; perhaps TRBD1 as D (5 bases). Sequencing ends 3 residues short of the CDR3 end; the germline J gene provides the rest. The ends were cut back, 1 base at V and 0 bases at J, with 15 bases in the middle. This CDR3 has 17 amino acids. Per germline, CDR1 SGHDN and CDR2 FVKESK.

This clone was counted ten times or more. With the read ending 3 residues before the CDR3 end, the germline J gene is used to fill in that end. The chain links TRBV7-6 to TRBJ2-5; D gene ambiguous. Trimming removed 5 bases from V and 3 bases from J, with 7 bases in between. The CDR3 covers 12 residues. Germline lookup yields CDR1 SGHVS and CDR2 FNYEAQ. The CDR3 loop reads CASSPPKETQYF. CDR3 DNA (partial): TGTGCCAGCAGCCCCCCCAAAGAGACC.

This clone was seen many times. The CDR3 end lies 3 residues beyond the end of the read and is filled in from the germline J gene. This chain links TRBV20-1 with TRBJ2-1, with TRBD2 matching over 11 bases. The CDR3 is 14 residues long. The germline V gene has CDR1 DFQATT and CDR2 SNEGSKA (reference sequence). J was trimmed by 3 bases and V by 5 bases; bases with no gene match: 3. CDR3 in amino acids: CSAAGTSGYNEQFF. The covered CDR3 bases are TGCAGTGCTGCCGGGACTAGCGGCTACAATGAG.

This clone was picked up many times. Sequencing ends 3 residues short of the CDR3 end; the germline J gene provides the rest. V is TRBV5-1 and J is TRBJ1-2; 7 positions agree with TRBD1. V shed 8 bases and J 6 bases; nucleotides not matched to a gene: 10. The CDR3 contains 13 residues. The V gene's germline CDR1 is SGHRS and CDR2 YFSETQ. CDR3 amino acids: CASALTGKDGYTF. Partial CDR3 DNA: TGCGCCAGTGCTTTGACAGGGAAGGATGGC. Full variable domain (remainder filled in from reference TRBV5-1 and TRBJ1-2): KAGVTQTPRYLIKTRGQQVTLSCSPISGHRSVSWYQQTPGQGLQFLFEYFSETQRNKGNFPGRFSGRQFSNSRSEMNVSTLELGDSALYLCASALTGKDGYTFGSGTRLTVV.

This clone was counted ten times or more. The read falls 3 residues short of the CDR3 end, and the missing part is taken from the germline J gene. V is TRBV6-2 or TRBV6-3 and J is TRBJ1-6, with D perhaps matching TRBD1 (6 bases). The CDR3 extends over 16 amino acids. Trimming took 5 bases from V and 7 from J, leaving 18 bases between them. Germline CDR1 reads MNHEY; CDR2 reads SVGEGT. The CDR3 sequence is CASSVPRDQGNSPLHF. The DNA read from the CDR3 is TGTGCCAGCAGTGTTCCCCGGGACCAGGGGAATTCACCC.

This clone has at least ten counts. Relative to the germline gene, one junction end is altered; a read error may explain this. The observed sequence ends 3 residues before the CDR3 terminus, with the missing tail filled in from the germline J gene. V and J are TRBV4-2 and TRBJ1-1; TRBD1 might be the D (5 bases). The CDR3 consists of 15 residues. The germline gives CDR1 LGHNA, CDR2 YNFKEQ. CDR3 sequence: CASSLSRDSFTEAFF. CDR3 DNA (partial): TGCGCCAGCAGCCTAAGCAGGGATTCTTTCACTGAA.

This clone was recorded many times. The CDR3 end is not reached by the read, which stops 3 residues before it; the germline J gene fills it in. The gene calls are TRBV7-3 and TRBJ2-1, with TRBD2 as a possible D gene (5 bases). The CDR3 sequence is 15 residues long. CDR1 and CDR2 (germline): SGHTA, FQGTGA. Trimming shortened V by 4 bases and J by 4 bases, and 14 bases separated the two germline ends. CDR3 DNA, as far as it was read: TGTGCCAGCAGCTCGGACTTTTCCCTTTACAATGAG. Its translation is CASSSDFSLYNE. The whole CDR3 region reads CASSSDFSLYNEQFF.

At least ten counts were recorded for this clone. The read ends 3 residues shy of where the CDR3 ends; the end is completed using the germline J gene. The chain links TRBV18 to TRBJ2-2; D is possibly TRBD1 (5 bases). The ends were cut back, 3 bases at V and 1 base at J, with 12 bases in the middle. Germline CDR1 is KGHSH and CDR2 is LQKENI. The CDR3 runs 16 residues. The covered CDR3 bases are TGTGCCAGCTCACCCCTGGACATTTTGAACACCGGGGAG. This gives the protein CASSPLDILNTGE. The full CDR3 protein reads CASSPLDILNTGELFF.

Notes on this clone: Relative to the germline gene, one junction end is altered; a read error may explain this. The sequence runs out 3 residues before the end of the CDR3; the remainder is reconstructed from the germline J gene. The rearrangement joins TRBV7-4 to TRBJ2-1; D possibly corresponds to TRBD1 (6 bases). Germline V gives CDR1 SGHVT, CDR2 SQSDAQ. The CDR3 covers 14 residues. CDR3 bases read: TGCACCCGTTCAGGGGTAAGGGCTTACAATGAG. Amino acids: CTRSGVRAYNE. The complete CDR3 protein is CTRSGVRAYNEQFF.

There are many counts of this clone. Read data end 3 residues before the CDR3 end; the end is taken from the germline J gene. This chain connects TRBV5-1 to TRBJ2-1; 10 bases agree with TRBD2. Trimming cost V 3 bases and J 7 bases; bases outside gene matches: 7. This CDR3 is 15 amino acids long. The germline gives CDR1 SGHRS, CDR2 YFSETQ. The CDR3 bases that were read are TGCGCCAGCAGCTACCTAGCGGGAGTTGAGAATGAG. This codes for CASSYLAGVENE. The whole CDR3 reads CASSYLAGVENEQFF.

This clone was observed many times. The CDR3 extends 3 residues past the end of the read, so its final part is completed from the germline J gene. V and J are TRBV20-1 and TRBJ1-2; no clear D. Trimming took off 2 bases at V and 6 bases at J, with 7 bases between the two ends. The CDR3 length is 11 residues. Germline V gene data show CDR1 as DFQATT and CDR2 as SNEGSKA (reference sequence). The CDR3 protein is CSARRLDGYTF. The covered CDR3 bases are TGCAGTGCTAGAAGACTGGATGGC.

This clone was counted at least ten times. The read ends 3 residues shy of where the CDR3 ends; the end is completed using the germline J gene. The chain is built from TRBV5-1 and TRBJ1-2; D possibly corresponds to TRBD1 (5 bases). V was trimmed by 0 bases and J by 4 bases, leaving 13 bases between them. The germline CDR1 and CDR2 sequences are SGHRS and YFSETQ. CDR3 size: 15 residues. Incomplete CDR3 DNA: TGCGCCAGCAGCTTGGATGGGTTCGGGGGCTATGGC. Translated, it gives CASSLDGFGGYG. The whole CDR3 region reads CASSLDGFGGYGYTF.

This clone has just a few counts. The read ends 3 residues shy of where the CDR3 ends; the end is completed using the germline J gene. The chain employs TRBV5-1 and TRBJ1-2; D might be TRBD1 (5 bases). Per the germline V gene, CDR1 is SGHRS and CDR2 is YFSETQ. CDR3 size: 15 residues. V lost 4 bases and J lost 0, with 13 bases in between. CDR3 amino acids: CASSPGGRPNYGYTF. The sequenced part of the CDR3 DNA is TGCGCCAGCAGCCCGGGGGGACGCCCTAACTATGGC.

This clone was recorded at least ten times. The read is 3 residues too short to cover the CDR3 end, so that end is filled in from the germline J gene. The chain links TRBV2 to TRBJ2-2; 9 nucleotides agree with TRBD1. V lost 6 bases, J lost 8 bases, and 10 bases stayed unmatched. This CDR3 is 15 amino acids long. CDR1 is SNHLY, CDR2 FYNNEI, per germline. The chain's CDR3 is CASSLATGGRGELFF. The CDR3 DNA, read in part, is TGTGCCAGCAGCCTAGCAACAGGGGGCCGGGGGGAG. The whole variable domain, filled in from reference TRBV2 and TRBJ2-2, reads EPEVTQTPSHQVTQMGQEVILRCVPISNHLYFYWYRQILGQKVEFLVSFYNNEISEKSEIFDDQFSVERPDGSNFTLKIRSTKLEDSAMYFCASSLATGGRGELFFGEGSRLTVL.